A single sample gave rise to the 24 T cell receptor beta chains below, sequenced in a study of identical twins (dated by TCRdb to the mid-2010s). Library generation was performed with 5' RACE. Instrument used: Illumina HiSeq 2000. The raw public reads went through TCRdb reprocessing: fastp at Q25, MiXCR clone calling, in-frame beta chains kept. A single entry per CDR3 protein holds the most common genes and DNA from its merged rows. Recorded for this sample are about 900,000 distinct CDR3 sequences; approximately 13% of them occurred a single time. Around 1.5% of the sample is in the top ten clones. The data were also submitted as part of a second study, on yellow fever vaccine responses in identical twins.

The sequenced sample consisted of PBMCs. These receptor sequences come from a woman under 30 in good health.

This clonotype was seen a few times. The chain couples TRBV2 to TRBJ2-7; the match to TRBD1 covers 10 bases. V trimming: 6 bases; J trimming: 5 bases; junction bases outside the gene matches: 4. This CDR3 is built from 13 residues. The germline gives CDR1 SNHLY, CDR2 FYNNEI. CDR3 residues: CASSRDRGHEQYV. The CDR3 nucleotides are TGTGCCAGCAGCCGGGACAGGGGTCACGAGCAGTACGTC.

This clonotype was seen only a few times. DNA for the CDR3: TGCAGCGTCGGCCGGGACCTAGGAAACATTCAGTACTTC. Its protein product is CSVGRDLGNIQYF. The rearrangement uses TRBV29-1 and TRBJ2-4; D is possibly TRBD1 or TRBD2 (5 bases each). Trimming took 6 bases from V and 6 from J, leaving 15 bases between them. Germline V lookup: CDR1 SQVTM, CDR2 ANQGSEA. The CDR3 consists of 13 residues.

Many counts were recorded for this clonotype. The chain couples TRBV25-1 to TRBJ1-1, with D tentatively TRBD1 (6 bases). The V gene lost 1 base and the J gene lost 4 bases, with 13 bases spanning the gap. The CDR3 totals 15 residues. CDR1 and CDR2 from the germline V gene are MGHDK and SYGVNS. The CDR3 nucleotides read TGTGCCAGCAGTGAATTGTACCGGGGGGCCACTGAAGCTTTCTTT. As protein: CASSELYRGATEAFF.

The sample holds a few counts of this clonotype. V usage is TRBV19 and J usage is TRBJ2-7; 8 positions agree with TRBD2. Germline CDR1 is LNHDA and CDR2 is SQIVND (reference sequence). The CDR3 is 15 residues long. V lost 4 bases to trimming and J lost 2 bases; unmatched junction nucleotides: 7. This CDR3 is CASSNRTSRPYEQYF. The CDR3 DNA sequence: TGTGCCAGTAGTAATCGGACTAGCAGGCCCTACGAGCAGTACTTC.

Only a few counts were recorded for this clonotype. The rearrangement uses TRBV5-1 and TRBJ2-1, with 7 bases aligning to TRBD2. Per the germline V gene, CDR1 is SGHRS and CDR2 is YFSETQ. V lost 0 bases and J lost 5; bases outside the gene matches: 5. The CDR3 consists of 15 residues. The DNA for the CDR3 is TGCGCCAGCAGCTTGGTGGGAAGCGGGAACAATGAGCAGTTCTTC. It encodes CASSLVGSGNNEQFF.

The sample holds a few counts of this clonotype. V and J are TRBV2 and TRBJ2-7, with D perhaps TRBD2 (6 bases). Germline V gene data show CDR1 as SNHLY and CDR2 as FYNNEI. V was trimmed by 6 bases and J by 2 bases, leaving 17 bases between them. The CDR3 extends over 15 amino acids. CDR3 amino acids: CASSLIGGDTYEQYF. The CDR3 nucleotides read TGTGCCAGCAGCCTCATTGGCGGGGATACCTACGAGCAGTACTTC.

The count of this clonotype is one. This is likely a read error, given that the CDR3 carries no conserved phenylalanine or tryptophan at its end. The chain carries TRBV10-3 and TRBJ2-2, with 8 bases identical to TRBD2. Germline V gene lookup returns CDR1 ENHRY and CDR2 SYGVKD. V was clipped by 8 bases and J by 4 bases; unmatched bases: 9. The CDR3 extends over 15 amino acids. CDR3 loop: CAISGGEGGTGELFS. The CDR3 bases are TGTGCCATCTCGGGGGGGGAAGGAGGCACCGGGGAGCTGTTTTCT.

This clonotype was seen at least ten times. The chain carries TRBV12-3 or TRBV12-4 and TRBJ1-2, with 7 nucleotides matching TRBD1. Trimming removed 4 bases from V and 6 bases from J; junction bases left unmatched: 5. This CDR3 region has 13 residues. The CDR3 sequence: CASSSGQFDGYTF. CDR3 sequence (DNA): TGTGCCAGCAGTTCGGGACAGTTTGATGGCTACACCTTC.

The chain employs TRBV20-1 and TRBJ2-2; D is perhaps TRBD1 (6 bases). CDR1 and CDR2 from the germline V gene are DFQATT and SNEGSKA (reference sequence). The germline V and J ends were trimmed by 2 bases and 4 bases, with 11 bases remaining between them. This CDR3 contains 14 residues. The CDR3 reads CSARPQGSTGELFF. In nucleotides, the CDR3 is TGCAGTGCTAGACCTCAGGGGAGCACCGGGGAGCTGTTTTTT.

This clonotype has just a few counts. The chain carries TRBV6-1 and TRBJ2-1; possibly TRBD2 for D (5 bases). Per germline, CDR1 MNHNS and CDR2 SASEGT. This CDR3 has 15 amino acids. V was clipped by 6 bases and J by 3 bases, with 15 bases between them. CDR3 nucleotides: TGTGCCAGCAGGCCAGTCGGAGCGGTCTACAATGAGCAGTTCTTC. Translation: CASRPVGAVYNEQFF.

This clonotype occurred many times. V gene TRBV10-3 combines with J gene TRBJ2-3; D call uncertain. Trimming pared 7 bases from V and 3 bases from J, leaving 14 bases between. The CDR3 runs to 14 residues. Germline V gives CDR1 ENHRY, CDR2 SYGVKD. CDR3 DNA: TGTGCCATCACCGACCTTGCGGTAACAGATACGCAGTATTTT. Its translation: CAITDLAVTDTQYF.

In its sample, this clonotype was seen many times. This rearrangement joins TRBV28 to TRBJ1-1; D is uncertain. The germline V and J ends were trimmed by 3 bases and 1 base, with 12 bases remaining between them. The CDR3 has 15 amino acids. CDR1 is MDHEN and CDR2 is SYDVKM in the germline V gene. The CDR3 nucleotides are TGTGCCAGCAGTTTCAGAGGGAGAGGGAACACTGAAGCTTTCTTT. It translates to CASSFRGRGNTEAFF.

In this sample, this clonotype turned up a few times. The chain combines TRBV20-1 with TRBJ2-3, with 11 bases that match TRBD2. The CDR3 consists of 18 residues. Germline V lookup: CDR1 DFQATT, CDR2 SNEGSKA (reference sequence). With 6 bases clipped from V and 2 bases from J, the junction kept 16 bases outside the gene matches. CDR3 amino acids: CSAKTSGTSRLFTDTQYF. DNA for the CDR3: TGCAGTGCCAAGACTAGCGGGACTTCCCGCCTCTTCACAGATACGCAGTATTTT.

This clonotype was recorded a few times. The rearrangement joins TRBV29-1 to TRBJ2-1; D is ambiguous. The CDR3 has 12 residues. Germline V gene sequence: CDR1 SQVTM, CDR2 ANQGSEA. V lost 4 bases, J lost 9 bases, and 13 bases lay in between. The CDR3 loop reads CSVVSQPGEQFF. The CDR3 DNA reads as TGCAGCGTTGTTTCACAGCCAGGTGAGCAGTTCTTC.

This chain links TRBV7-9 with TRBJ2-5; tentatively, D is TRBD1 or TRBD2 (5 bases each). CDR3 length: 15 residues. The germline V gene encodes CDR1 SEHNR and CDR2 FQNEAQ (reference sequence). V gave up 6 bases and J gave up 2 bases, with 16 bases separating them. The CDR3 DNA follows: TGTGCCAGCAGTTCCGGGACGGAGTTTCAAGAGACCCAGTACTTC. It yields the protein CASSSGTEFQETQYF.

This clonotype was counted between two and nine times. The genes are TRBV12-3 or TRBV12-4 and TRBJ1-4; TRBD1 is a possible D gene (5 bases). CDR3 length: 14 residues. V lost 6 bases, J lost 4 bases, and 12 bases lay in between. The CDR3 DNA follows: TGTGCCAGCAGCTCGACAGCACTTAATGAAAAACTGTTTTTT. This encodes CASSSTALNEKLFF.

The chain joins TRBV5-8 to TRBJ1-2; maybe TRBD1 (5 bases). The CDR3 runs to 13 residues. Trimming shortened V by 0 bases and J by 7 bases, and 10 bases separated the two germline ends. CDR1 is SGHTS, CDR2 YDEGEE, per germline. The CDR3 DNA follows: TGTGCCAGCAGCTTGGACAGGTCGGGTGGCTACACCTTC. Protein product: CASSLDRSGGYTF.

This clonotype was picked up a small number of times. The rearrangement uses TRBV6-5 and TRBJ2-1; no clear D. Trimming cost V 3 bases and J 5 bases, with 14 bases left between them. Germline values: CDR1 MNHEY, CDR2 SVGAGI. The CDR3 has 15 amino acids. CDR3 region: CASSYFKVLDNEQFF. The CDR3 coding sequence is TGTGCCAGCAGTTATTTCAAGGTCCTAGACAATGAGCAGTTCTTC.

The chain has TRBV7-8 and TRBJ2-5, with unresolved D. The CDR3 has 14 amino acids. Between the trimmed V and J ends, which lost 3 bases and 0 bases, there was a span of 8 bases. Looked up from germline, CDR1 is SGHVS and CDR2 is FQNEAQ. The CDR3 region has the DNA TGTGCCAGCAGCTTCTTATCGTACCAAGAGACCCAGTACTTC. This translates into CASSFLSYQETQYF.

The chain carries TRBV7-7 and TRBJ2-1; 7 positions agree with TRBD1. There are 15 residues in the CDR3. The ends lost 6 bases at V and 2 bases at J; junction bases unmatched: 7. Germline V CDR1 and CDR2: SSHAT, FNYEAQ (reference sequence). CDR3 sequence (DNA): TGTGCCAGCAGTCGAACAGGGGCGGCCTACAATGAGCAGTTCTTC. Translated: CASSRTGAAYNEQFF.

This chain connects TRBV28 to TRBJ1-2; D unclear. The V end lost 6 bases, the J end lost 8 bases, and 13 bases lay between the germline ends. The CDR3 length is 12 residues. In germline, CDR1 is MDHEN, CDR2 SYDVKM. The CDR3 nucleotides are TGTGCCAGCAGGACCCACATGCGGGGCTACACCTTC. Translated, it gives CASRTHMRGYTF.

This clonotype was picked up a small number of times. The CDR3 bases are TGTGCCACCAGCAGAGGAGATGAGCCCAGAGATACGCAGTATTTT. Residues: CATSRGDEPRDTQYF. The rearrangement links TRBV15 to TRBJ2-3, with D uncertain. Germline CDR1 reads LNHNV; CDR2 reads YYDKDF (reference sequence). With 1 base removed from V and 5 bases from J, the gap between germline ends came to 13 bases. The CDR3 sequence is 15 residues long.

There are a few counts of this clonotype. The V and J genes are TRBV7-9 and TRBJ2-7, with 7 bases identical to TRBD2. The CDR3 is 12 amino acids. J lost 7 bases, V lost 5 bases, and 5 bases had no gene match. Germline values: CDR1 SEHNR, CDR2 FQNEAQ (reference sequence). The CDR3 bases are TGTGCCAGCAGCCCCCAAGCGGGGGAGCAGTACTTC. Amino acids: CASSPQAGEQYF.

CDR3 in DNA: TGTGCCAGCACACTGACGAGGGAAGTTCTCGGGACCCAGTACTTC. Protein product: CASTLTREVLGTQYF. V is TRBV6-1 and J is TRBJ2-5, with a tentative D call TRBD2 (5 bases). V lost 7 bases and J lost 7, with 22 bases in between. The germline V gene has CDR1 MNHNS and CDR2 SASEGT. The CDR3 has 15 residues.